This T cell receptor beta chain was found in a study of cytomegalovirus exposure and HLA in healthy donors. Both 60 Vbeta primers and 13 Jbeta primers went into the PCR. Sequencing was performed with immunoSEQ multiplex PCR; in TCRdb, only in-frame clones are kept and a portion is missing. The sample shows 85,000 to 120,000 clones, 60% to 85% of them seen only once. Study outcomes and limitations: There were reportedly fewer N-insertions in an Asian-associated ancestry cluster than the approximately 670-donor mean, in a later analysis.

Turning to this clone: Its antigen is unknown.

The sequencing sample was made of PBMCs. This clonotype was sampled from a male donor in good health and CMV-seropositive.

The CDR3 DNA reads as TGCGCCAGCAGCTTGACAGGCGGTGATGGAAACACCATATATTTT. Amino acid sequence: CASSLTGGDGNTIYF. The gene calls are TRBV5-1 and TRBJ1-3, with D tentatively TRBD1 (5 bases). CDR1 and CDR2 from the germline V gene are SGHRS and YFSETQ. The germline V and J ends were trimmed by 1 base and 3 bases, with 11 bases remaining between them. This CDR3 spans 15 amino acids.